A single T cell receptor (beta chain) is shown here with its context. The CDR3 is 13 residues long. Deletions cut 4 bases from V and 4 bases from J, with 9 bases between. From germline, CDR1 is KGHSH and CDR2 LQKENI. TCRdb used MiXCR to reprocess the RT-PCR reads, holding one entry per CDR3 protein. The sample shows roughly 200,000 distinct CDR3 sequences, roughly two fifths of them seen only once. This sample was included in a study of patients and donors after allogeneic stem cell transplantation. The receptor was derived from a human donor who was either an allogeneic HSCT recipient or a stem cell or donor lymphocyte infusion donor (not recorded which). It is not recorded whose cells these are; they may come from a transplant donor. The rearrangement links TRBV18 to TRBJ2-3, with D possibly being TRBD1 (5 bases). The sample comprised blood, either unsorted or a sorted T cell fraction (not recorded which). CDR3 sequence reads: CASSLQGSDTQYF. In DNA form, the CDR3 reads TGTGCCAGCTCACTCCAGGGATCAGATACGCAGTATTTT.